The 5 T cell receptor beta chains given below trace back to one sample, sequenced in a study of blood T cells in healthy people across ages. A second PCR of roughly 7 to 11 cycles used a sample-barcoded 5' primer and a J-beta primer mix. TCRdb used MiXCR to reprocess the 5' RACE reads, holding one entry per CDR3 protein. The sample has about 930,000 distinct CDR3 sequences, 25% to 35% seen once; the top ten hold about 9.4%. This sample was also put to use in a study of T cells of mothers and their children.

Sequencing used blood. These receptors originate from a middle-aged woman in good health.

Here the CDR3 reads CASTRDRGLTDTQYF. The CDR3, as DNA: TGTGCCAGCACCCGGGACAGGGGTTTGACAGATACGCAGTATTTT. V and J are TRBV7-2 and TRBJ2-3, with 10 bases aligning to TRBD1. The V gene's germline CDR1 is SGHTA and CDR2 FQGNSA. The CDR3 has 15 amino acids. The trim removed 7 bases at V and 3 bases at J, leaving 7 bases unmatched.

In regard to this clonotype: A much more abundant neighbour one base away suggests this may be a read error. J is TRBJ2-7 and V is TRBV28; D perhaps matches TRBD2 (6 bases). Germline lookup yields CDR1 MDHEN and CDR2 SYDVKM. The CDR3 has 14 residues. The CDR3, as DNA: TGTGCCAGCAGCCTTCCCGGGACTTCCTACGGGCAGTACTTC. This encodes CASSLPGTSYGQYF.

This clonotype was detected only a few times. The chain uses TRBV6-4 and TRBJ1-2, with D maybe TRBD1 (5 bases). V lost 2 bases and J lost 4, with 17 bases in between. CDR1 and CDR2 from the germline V gene are MRHNA and SNTAGT. The CDR3 covers 16 residues. CDR3 nucleotide sequence: TGTGCCAGCAGTGACACAGAGGGGCCGGAGTTCTATGGCTACACCTTC. Amino acid sequence: CASSDTEGPEFYGYTF.

This clonotype appeared many times. The chain employs TRBV20-1 and TRBJ2-1; D remains unclear. The germline V gene has CDR1 DFQATT and CDR2 SNEGSKA (reference sequence). Trimming stripped 5 bases from V and 5 bases from J, with 4 bases between. CDR3 length: 10 amino acids. CDR3 sequence (DNA): TGCAGTGCTGAGGACAATGAGCAGTTCTTC. Translating it yields CSAEDNEQFF.

The V gene is TRBV9, the J gene TRBJ2-3, with D unresolved. Germline values: CDR1 SGDLS, CDR2 YYNGEE. V gave up 0 bases and J gave up 9 bases, with 5 bases separating them. The CDR3 spans 11 residues. Here the CDR3 reads CASSVGWTQYF. The CDR3 region has the DNA TGTGCCAGCAGCGTAGGGTGGACGCAGTATTTT.